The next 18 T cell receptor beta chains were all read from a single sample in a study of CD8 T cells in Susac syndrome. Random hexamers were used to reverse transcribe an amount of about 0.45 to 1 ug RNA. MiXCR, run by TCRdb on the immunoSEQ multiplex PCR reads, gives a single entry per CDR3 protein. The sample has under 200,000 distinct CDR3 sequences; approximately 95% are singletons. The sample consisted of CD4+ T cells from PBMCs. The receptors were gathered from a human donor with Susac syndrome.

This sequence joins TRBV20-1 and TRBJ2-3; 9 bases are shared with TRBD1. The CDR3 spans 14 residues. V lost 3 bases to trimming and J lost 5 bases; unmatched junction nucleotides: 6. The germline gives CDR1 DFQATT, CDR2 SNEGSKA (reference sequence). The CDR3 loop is CSASPGTGRDTQYF. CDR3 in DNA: TGCAGTGCTAGTCCCGGGACAGGGAGAGATACGCAGTATTTT.

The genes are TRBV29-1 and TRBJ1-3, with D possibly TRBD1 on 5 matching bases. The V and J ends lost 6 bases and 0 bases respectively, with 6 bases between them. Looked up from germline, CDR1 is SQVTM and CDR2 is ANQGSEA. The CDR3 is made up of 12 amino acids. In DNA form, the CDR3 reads TGCAGCGTAGGGGTCTCTGGAAACACCATATATTTT. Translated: CSVGVSGNTIYF.

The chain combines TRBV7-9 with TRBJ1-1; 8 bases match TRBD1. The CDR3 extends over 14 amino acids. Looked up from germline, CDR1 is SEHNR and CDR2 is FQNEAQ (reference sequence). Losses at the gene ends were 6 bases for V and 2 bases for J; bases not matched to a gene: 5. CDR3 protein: CASRSQGANTEAFF. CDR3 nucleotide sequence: TGTGCCAGCAGGTCGCAGGGGGCAAACACTGAAGCTTTCTTT.

The CDR3 protein is CASSPLKGELFF. The CDR3 bases are TGTGCCAGCAGCCCCCTTAAGGGGGAGCTGTTTTTT. J is TRBJ2-2 and V is TRBV7-9; no reliable D call. V was shortened by 5 bases and J by 8 bases, with 9 bases between the two germline ends. CDR1 SEHNR and CDR2 FQNEAQ come from the germline V gene (reference sequence). The CDR3 covers 12 residues.

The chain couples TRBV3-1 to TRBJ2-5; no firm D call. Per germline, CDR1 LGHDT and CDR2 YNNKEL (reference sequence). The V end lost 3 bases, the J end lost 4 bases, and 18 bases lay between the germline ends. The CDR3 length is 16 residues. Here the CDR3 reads CASSHFSVWSRETQYF. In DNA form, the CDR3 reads TGTGCCAGCAGCCACTTTTCGGTTTGGAGTCGAGAGACCCAGTACTTC.

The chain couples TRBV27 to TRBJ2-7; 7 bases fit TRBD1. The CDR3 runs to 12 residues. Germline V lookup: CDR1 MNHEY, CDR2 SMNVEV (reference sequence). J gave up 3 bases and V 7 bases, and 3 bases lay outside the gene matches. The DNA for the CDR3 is TGTGCCAGCAAAAGGACAGGCTACGAGCAGTACTTC. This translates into CASKRTGYEQYF.

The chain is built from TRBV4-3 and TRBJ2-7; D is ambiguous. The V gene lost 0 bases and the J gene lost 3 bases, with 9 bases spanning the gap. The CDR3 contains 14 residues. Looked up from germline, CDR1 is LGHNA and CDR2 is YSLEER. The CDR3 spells CASSQETAGYEQYF. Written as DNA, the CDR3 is TGCGCCAGCAGCCAAGAAACGGCTGGCTACGAGCAGTACTTC.

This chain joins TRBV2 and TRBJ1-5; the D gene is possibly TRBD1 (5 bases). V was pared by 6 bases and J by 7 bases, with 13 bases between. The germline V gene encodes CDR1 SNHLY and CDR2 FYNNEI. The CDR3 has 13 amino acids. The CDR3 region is CASSSGLWQPQHF. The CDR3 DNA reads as TGTGCCAGCAGCTCGGGACTCTGGCAGCCCCAGCATTTT.

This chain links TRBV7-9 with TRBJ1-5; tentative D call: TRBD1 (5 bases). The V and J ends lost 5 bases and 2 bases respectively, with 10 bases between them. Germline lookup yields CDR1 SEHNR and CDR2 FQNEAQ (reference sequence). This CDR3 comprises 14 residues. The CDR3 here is CASSARVGNQPQHF. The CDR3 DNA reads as TGTGCCAGCAGCGCCAGGGTTGGCAATCAGCCCCAGCATTTT. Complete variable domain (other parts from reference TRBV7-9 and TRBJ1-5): DTGVSQNPRHKITKRGQNVTFRCDPISEHNRLYWYRQTLGQGPEFLTYFQNEAQLEKSRLLSDRFSAERPKGSFSTLEIQRTEQGDSAMYLCASSARVGNQPQHFGDGTRLSIL.

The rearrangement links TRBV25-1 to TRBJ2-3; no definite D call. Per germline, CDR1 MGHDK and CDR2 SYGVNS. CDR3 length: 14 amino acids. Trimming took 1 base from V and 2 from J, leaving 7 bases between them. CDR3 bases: TGTGCCAGCAGTGAATCCCTATTCACAGATACGCAGTATTTT. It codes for CASSESLFTDTQYF.

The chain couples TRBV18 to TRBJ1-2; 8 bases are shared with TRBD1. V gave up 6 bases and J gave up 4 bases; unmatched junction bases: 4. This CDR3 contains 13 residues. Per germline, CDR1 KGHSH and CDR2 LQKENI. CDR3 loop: CASSPDRAYGYTF. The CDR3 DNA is TGTGCCAGCTCGCCGGACAGGGCCTATGGCTACACCTTC.

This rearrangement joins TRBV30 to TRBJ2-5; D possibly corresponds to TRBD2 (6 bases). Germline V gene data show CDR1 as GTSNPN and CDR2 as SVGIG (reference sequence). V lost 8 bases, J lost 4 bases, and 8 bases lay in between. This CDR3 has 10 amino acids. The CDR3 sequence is CAGGGETQYF. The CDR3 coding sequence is TGTGCCGGGGGAGGAGAGACCCAGTACTTC.

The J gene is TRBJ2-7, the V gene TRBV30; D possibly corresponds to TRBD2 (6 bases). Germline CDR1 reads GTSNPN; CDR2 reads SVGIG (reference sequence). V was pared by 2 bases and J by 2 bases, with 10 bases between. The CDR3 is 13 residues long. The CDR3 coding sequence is TGTGCCTGGAGTCCGGGGGTCCCCTACGAGCAGTACTTC. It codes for CAWSPGVPYEQYF.

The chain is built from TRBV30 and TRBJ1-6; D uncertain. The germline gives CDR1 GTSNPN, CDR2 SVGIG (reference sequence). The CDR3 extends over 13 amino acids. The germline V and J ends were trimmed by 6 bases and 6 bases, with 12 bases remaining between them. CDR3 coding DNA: TGTGCCTGTGGGCAGGTCGTTAATTCACCCCTCCACTTT. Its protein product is CACGQVVNSPLHF.

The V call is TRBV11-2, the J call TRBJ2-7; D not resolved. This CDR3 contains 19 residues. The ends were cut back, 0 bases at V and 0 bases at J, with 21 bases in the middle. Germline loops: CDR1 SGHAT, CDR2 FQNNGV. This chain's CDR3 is CASSLEWLRHSSSSYEQYF. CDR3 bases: TGTGCCAGCAGCTTAGAGTGGTTAAGGCACTCTTCGTCCTCCTACGAGCAGTACTTC.

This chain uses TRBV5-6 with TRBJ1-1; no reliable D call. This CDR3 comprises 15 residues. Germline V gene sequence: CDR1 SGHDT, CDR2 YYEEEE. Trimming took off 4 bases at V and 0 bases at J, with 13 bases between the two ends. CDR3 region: CASSPVATLNTEAFF. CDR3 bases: TGTGCCAGCAGCCCTGTCGCCACTTTGAACACTGAAGCTTTCTTT.

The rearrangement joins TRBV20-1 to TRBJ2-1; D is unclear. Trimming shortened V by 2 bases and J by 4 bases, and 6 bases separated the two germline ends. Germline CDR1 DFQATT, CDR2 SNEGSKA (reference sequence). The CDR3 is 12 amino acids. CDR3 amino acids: CSARHLYNEQFF. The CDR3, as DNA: TGCAGTGCTAGACACCTTTACAATGAGCAGTTCTTC.

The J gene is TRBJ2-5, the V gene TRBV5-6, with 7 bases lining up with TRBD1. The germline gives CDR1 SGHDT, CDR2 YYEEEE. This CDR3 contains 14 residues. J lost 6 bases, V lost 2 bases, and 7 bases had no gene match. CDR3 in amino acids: CASSFVTGEKTQYF. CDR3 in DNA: TGTGCCAGCAGCTTTGTTACAGGGGAAAAGACCCAGTACTTC.